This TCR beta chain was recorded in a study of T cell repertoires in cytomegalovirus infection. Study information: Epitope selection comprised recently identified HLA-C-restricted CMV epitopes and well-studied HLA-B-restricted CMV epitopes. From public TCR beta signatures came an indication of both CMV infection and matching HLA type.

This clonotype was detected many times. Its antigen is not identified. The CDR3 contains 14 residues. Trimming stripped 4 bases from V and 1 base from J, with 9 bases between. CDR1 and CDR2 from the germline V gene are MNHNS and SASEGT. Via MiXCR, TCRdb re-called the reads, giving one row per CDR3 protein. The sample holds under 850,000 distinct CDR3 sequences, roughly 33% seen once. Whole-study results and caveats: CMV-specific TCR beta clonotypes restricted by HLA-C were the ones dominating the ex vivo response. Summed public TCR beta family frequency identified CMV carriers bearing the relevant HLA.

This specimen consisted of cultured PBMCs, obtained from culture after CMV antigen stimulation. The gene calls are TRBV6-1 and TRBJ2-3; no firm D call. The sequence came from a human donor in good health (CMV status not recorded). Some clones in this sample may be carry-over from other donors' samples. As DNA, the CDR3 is TGTGCCAGCAGTGTAGTCGGTGGCACAGATACGCAGTATTTT. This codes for CASSVVGGTDTQYF.